Sequencing of this TCR beta chain was carried out in a study of T-cell reconstitution after alpha-beta-depleted transplantation in children. Unique molecular identifiers were built into the TCRbeta library. TCRdb passed the PCR reads through MiXCR, listing each CDR3 protein once. Of over 300,000 distinct CDR3 sequences listed, about a tenth are singletons. This clonotype was counted between two and nine times. The V gene's germline CDR1 is MGHRA and CDR2 YSYEKL. The CDR3 spans 16 residues. Between the trimmed V and J ends, which lost 3 bases and 1 base, there was a span of 16 bases. The sequences come from PBMCs from the stem cell graft donor, collected from the stem cell graft. The chain recombines TRBV4-1 with TRBJ2-7; perhaps D is TRBD1 or TRBD2 (5 bases each). This receptor was taken from a human donor who donated a stem cell graft to a child with acute lymphoblastic leukemia. The CDR3 DNA reads as TGCGCCAGCAGCCAGATCCGGGACGTCCCGTCCTACGAGCAGTACTTC. Protein: CASSQIRDVPSYEQYF.